These 8 T cell receptor beta chains originate from one sample sequenced in a study of CD8+ T cells in alopecia areata. Investigators isolated RNA and reverse transcribed it into cDNA to act as the sequencing template. Assay: immunoSEQ multiplex PCR; the TCRdb copy retains only in-frame clones and omits some. The table has some 180,000 clones, roughly 56% seen once. Input material: CD8+ T cells sorted from blood. The receptors were sampled from a human donor in good health.

This chain joins TRBV5-5 and TRBJ1-2; 10 nucleotides agree with TRBD1. With 4 bases clipped from V and 4 bases from J, the junction kept 10 bases outside the gene matches. This CDR3 contains 16 residues. Germline V gene lookup returns CDR1 SGHKS and CDR2 YYEKEE (reference sequence). The CDR3 DNA sequence: TGTGCCAGCAGCCCGCCACGACAGGGGGCCCCCTATGGCTACACCTTC. It encodes CASSPPRQGAPYGYTF.

The chain is built from TRBV5-6 and TRBJ2-1; a possible D gene is TRBD2 (8 bases). The CDR3 contains 16 residues. Germline CDR1 reads SGHDT; CDR2 reads YYEEEE. Trimming left V 4 bases short and J 2 bases short, with 16 bases between. The CDR3 DNA reads as TGTGCCAGCAGCGCTGCCGGGAGGGGGCCCTACAATGAGCAGTTCTTC. Amino acid sequence: CASSAAGRGPYNEQFF. Drawing the rest from reference TRBV5-6 and TRBJ2-1, the complete variable domain is DAGVTQSPTHLIKTRGQQVTLRCSPKSGHDTVSWYQQALGQGPQFIFQYYEEEERQRGNFPDRFSGHQFPNYSSELNVNALLLGDSALYLCASSAAGRGPYNEQFFGPGTRLTVL.

The V and J genes are TRBV29-1 and TRBJ1-2; unclear D gene. This CDR3 is 11 amino acids long. Between the trimmed V and J ends, which lost 4 bases and 5 bases, there was a span of 8 bases. Looked up from germline, CDR1 is SQVTM and CDR2 is ANQGSEA. CDR3 loop: CSVGPIYGYTF. The CDR3 nucleotides read TGCAGCGTTGGACCGATATATGGCTACACCTTC.

The chain couples TRBV29-1 to TRBJ1-2; D is unresolved. This CDR3 comprises 14 residues. Germline CDR1 reads SQVTM; CDR2 reads ANQGSEA. V was shortened by 3 bases and J by 4 bases, with 15 bases between the two germline ends. The CDR3 nucleotides read TGCAGCGTTGAGTCGGGCCGCAAACCCTATGGCTACACCTTC. Protein sequence: CSVESGRKPYGYTF.

Details on this clone: Sequence at one end of the junction differs from germline and may be a read error. V gene TRBV29-1 combines with J gene TRBJ1-1; D ambiguous. The CDR3 is made up of 13 amino acids. The germline CDR1 and CDR2 sequences are SQVTM and ANQGSEA. The DNA of the CDR3 is TGCAGCGTGGAAGTAGGGATGAACACTGAAGCTTTCTTT. Its translation is CSVEVGMNTEAFF. Full variable domain (remainder filled in from reference TRBV29-1 and TRBJ1-1): SAVISQKPSRDICQRGTSLTIQCQVDSQVTMMFWYRQQPGQSLTLIATANQGSEATYESGFVIDKFPISRPNLTFSTLTVSNMSPEDSSIYLCSVEVGMNTEAFFGQGTRLTVV.

This chain links TRBV13 with TRBJ2-5; unclear D gene. The germline V gene has CDR1 PRHDT and CDR2 FYEKMQ (reference sequence). V shed 6 bases and J shed 5 bases, with 7 bases lying between them. The CDR3 spans 11 residues. The CDR3 spells CASSQRETQYF. The CDR3 DNA reads as TGTGCCAGCAGTCAGAGGGAGACCCAGTACTTC.

V gene TRBV7-8 combines with J gene TRBJ1-6, with D possibly being TRBD1 (5 bases). The germline V gene encodes CDR1 SGHVS and CDR2 FQNEAQ. V lost 6 bases to trimming and J lost 7 bases, with 13 bases between them. This CDR3 region has 14 residues. The CDR3 loop reads CASSPTGSNSPLHF. In DNA form, the CDR3 reads TGTGCCAGCAGTCCTACAGGAAGCAATTCACCCCTCCACTTT.

V is TRBV25-1 and J is TRBJ2-7; D is ambiguous. V shed 6 bases and J shed 4 bases, with 4 bases lying between them. The CDR3 sequence is 10 residues long. Germline assignment: CDR1 MGHDK and CDR2 SYGVNS. The CDR3 DNA reads as TGTGCCAGCAGATTATACGAGCAGTACTTC. This translates into CASRLYEQYF.